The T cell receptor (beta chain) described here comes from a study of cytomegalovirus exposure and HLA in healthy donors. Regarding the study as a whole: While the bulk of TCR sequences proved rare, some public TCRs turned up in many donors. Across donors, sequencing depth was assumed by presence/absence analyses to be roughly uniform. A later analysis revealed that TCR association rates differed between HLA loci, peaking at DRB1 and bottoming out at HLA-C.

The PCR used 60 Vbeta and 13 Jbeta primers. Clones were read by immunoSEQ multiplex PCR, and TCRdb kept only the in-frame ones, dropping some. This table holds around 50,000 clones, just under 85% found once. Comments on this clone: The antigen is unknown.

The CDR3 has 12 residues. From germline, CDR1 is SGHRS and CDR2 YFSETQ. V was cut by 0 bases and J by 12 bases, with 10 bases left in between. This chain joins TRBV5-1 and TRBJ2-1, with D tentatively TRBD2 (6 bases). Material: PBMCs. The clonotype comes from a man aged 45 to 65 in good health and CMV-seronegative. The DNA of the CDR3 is TGCGCCAGCAGCTTGGTGGGGGAGGTGCAGTTCTTC. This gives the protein CASSLVGEVQFF.